This T cell receptor (beta chain) stems from a study of CD8+ T cells in alopecia areata (dated by TCRdb to the late 2010s). Notes on the research overall: The treated patients took part in an open-label pilot trial in which moderate-to-severe alopecia areata was treated with oral tofacitinib at 5 to 10 mg twice daily. Scalp clonality was compared among normal scalp (n=4), patchy alopecia areata scalp (n=8), and alopecia totalis/universalis scalp (n=8). Human TCRbeta sequencing covered scalp tissue and sorted CD4+ and CD8+ peripheral blood T cells from patchy and totalis/universalis alopecia areata patients and healthy controls. Amplification of TCRbeta CDR3 regions was done by immunoSEQ multiplex PCR using 35 Vbeta forward primers and 13 Jbeta reverse primers. For the treated patients, the SALT score, which quantifies what percentage of scalp surface area is affected, served as the measure of disease severity. Tofacitinib was given for 6 to 18 months, followed by 6 months of follow-up off drug to assess delayed response and recurrence. Patients on tofacitinib were biopsied at baseline and after 4 and 24 weeks of treatment, and several of the patients also had a later scalp biopsy. In both human patients and the C3H/HeJ mouse model, the study applied high-throughput TCRbeta sequencing to look at T cell clonal expansion in alopecia areata. RNA was extracted with the PAXgene miRNA kit for fixed scalp, the miRNeasy kit for PBMCs, and the RNeasy kit for mouse skin.

The research as a whole found: Many expanded lesional clones were found to persist in scalp and blood during tofacitinib treatment, and relapse after treatment cessation may be partly explained by this persistence. Unlike mouse skin, which is dominated by gammadelta T cells, normal human skin has resident alphabeta T cells that are also sequenced, and this complicates analysis of the scalp TCR repertoire. Because the treated cohort was small and had only one nonresponder, larger studies are needed to examine links between baseline CD8+ expansion and response. Compared with normal scalp, lesional scalp, particularly in alopecia totalis/universalis, had higher clonality and more expanded CD8+ clones, which suggests antigenic drive. Tofacitinib significantly decreased scalp clonality and the number of expanded CD8+ clones among the top 100 scalp clones. Compared with mice, TCR sequences shared between patients were less clear, possibly partly because of HLA diversity across the patient population.

The CDR3 has 12 amino acids, counting the end cysteine and phenylalanine. Of all the DNA, just the CDR3 is kept, 36 bases in frame from base 1. Sequences MGHDK (CDR1) and SYGVNS (CDR2) are obtained from the germline V gene. Trimming removed 3 bases from V and 9 bases from J, leaving 11 bases between the germline ends. As for this clone: Which antigen it targets is not known. No clone much larger than this one lies a single base away; base qualities are absent.

Library preparation was by the immunoSEQ multiplex PCR assay. RNA was extracted from all samples and reverse transcribed into cDNA as template for TCR sequencing. First-strand cDNA was synthesized with SuperScript III using a 2:1 mix of oligo-dT and random hexamers. A synthetic immune receptor repertoire was used to measure amplification bias, and any remaining bias was corrected computationally. The paper's processing steps were these. Raw reads were preprocessed for error removal, and CDR3 was defined according to IMGT conventions as running from the conserved cysteine to phenylalanine. Clonality was calculated as 1 minus Shannon entropy normalized by log2 of the number of productive unique TCRs. Scalp TCRbeta sequences were cross-referenced with sorted blood CD4 and CD8 repertoires so that the CD4 or CD8 identity of scalp clones could be inferred. This immuneACCESS table, as held by TCRdb, lists in-frame sequences with V and J called but not all clones. Of the missing ones, under half trace to an unresolved V gene in checked studies; the others have no known cause. D and trimming come from the DNA, and the V and J calls and clone size come from that table. The sample table shows about 260,000 clones, and 60% are seen once. 0.75% to 0.95% of the sample is in the top ten clones.

The sample's treatment or condition label, decoded: oral pan-JAK inhibitor, 5-10 mg twice daily. From alopecia areata patients, peripheral blood was collected along with lesional scalp punch biopsies. After PBMCs were isolated by density centrifugation and stained for CD3, CD4 and CD8, a FACSAria was used to sort CD4+ and CD8+ T cells. The material sequenced was CD4+ T cells sorted from blood, taken at week 52, from a patient treated with tofacitinib. This TCR was sampled from a human donor with alopecia areata. The chain employs TRBV25-1 and TRBJ1-2, with the D gene not confidently named. The nucleotide sequence is TGTGCCAGCAGTGATTTTACAGAGCGCTACACCTTC. Translation gives CASSDFTERYTF.